The T cell receptor (beta chain) under discussion was sequenced for a study of blood T cell repertoires in COVID-19. Ages ranged from about 18 to 89 years, with residence in approximately 23 US areas. On this clone itself: The junction shows a germline mismatch at one end, possibly a read error.

Per the original methods: Estimates of nucleated cell counts were drawn from the amplification of reference gene primers. Here immunoSEQ multiplex PCR was the method, and the copy in TCRdb shows in-frame clones only, minus some. That table gives V, J and clone size, and the DNA gave D and trimming. This sample has 250,000 to 350,000 clones, with about 92% found just once. The germline CDR1 and CDR2 sequences are SSHAT and FNYEAQ (reference sequence). The CDR3 totals 17 residues. The chain carries TRBV7-7 and TRBJ2-2, with 10 positions matching TRBD1. Material for sequencing was PBMCs or T cells enriched from blood (not recorded which). This TCR was recovered from a man aged 55 to 70 who had recovered from COVID-19. The CDR3 DNA reads as TGTGCTAGCAGCTTAGGATGGGACAGGGGACGCACCGGGGAGCTGTTTTTT. Residues: CASSLGWDRGRTGELFF.